This T cell receptor beta chain was sequenced in a study of cytomegalovirus exposure and HLA in healthy donors (dated by TCRdb to the late 2010s). With regard to the full study: An earlier analysis of approximately 640 of the donors reported roughly 270 Gb of sequence data and 100 million to 130 million unique TCR beta sequences from roughly 200 million T cells. An early release covering 500 to 750 HLA-typed donors comprised approximately 300 gigabases of sequencing data and 65 million to 100 million unique TCR sequences. Of the roughly 400 genotyped donors, approximately 81% were placed in the genetic ancestry cluster associated with self-reported Caucasian donors. The study aimed to test whether cataloging public T cell receptors could reveal signatures of past pathogen exposure. The T cell repertoires of roughly 660 subjects were profiled by immunosequencing and related to cytomegalovirus serostatus. Along with the approximately 700-subject first cohort, a separate validation cohort of around 110 different subjects was used. To predict cytomegalovirus infection status, the study brought together high-throughput TCR immunosequencing, statistical association of individual TCRs with disease status, and machine learning. A later analysis re-examined previously published TCR beta repertoires from roughly 650 donors and added high-resolution HLA genotyping to investigate patterns of TCR occurrence. Rather than using new phenotypic data, the later analysis identified candidate immune exposures from TCR beta sequences and from how often those sequences occurred across donors. To decide whether each TCR beta V gene segment behaved as functional or pseudogenic, an earlier analysis of several hundred of the donors relied on high-throughput TCR beta sequencing. Donor age, sex, ethnicity and CMV serostatus were compiled together with the repertoire data. Genome-wide SNP genotypes for about three fifths of the roughly 670 donors were used in a later genetic analysis, which treated that subset as a discovery cohort. Every discovery cohort repertoire had been produced on one sequencing platform. HLA typing included class I and class II loci at four-digit resolution. The number of donors typed differed by locus, with 629-630 for A, B, C, DRB1 and DQB1, around 560 for DQA1, about 610 for DPA1, and around 450 for DPB1. Several DR-DQ haplotypes were treated as single units for association and clustering because of strong linkage in the cohort. Among roughly 400 genotyped donors of the cohort, an average of approximately 240,000 unique TCR beta nucleotide sequences was sequenced per donor, of which roughly 17% were non-productive.

Receptor libraries were prepared by the immunoSEQ multiplex PCR assay. For the multiplex PCR, a mixture combining 60 forward primers for TCR Vbeta segments and 13 reverse primers for TCR Jbeta segments was used. Amplification of the CDR3 region of rearranged TCR beta genes was performed with a multiplex PCR assay on genomic DNA. On the Illumina HiSeq System, the amplified TCR beta libraries were sequenced as 87-base-pair reads. Processing in the source paper ran as follows. A later analysis counted 75 million to 100 million unique TCR beta chains across the 600 to 850 repertoires, and some 12 million of these chains were shared by at least two donors. Raw reads were error-corrected and collapsed into unique sequences with a nearest-neighbor algorithm that merged closely related sequences to remove PCR and sequencing errors. CDR3 sequences were aligned to IMGT reference sequences to assign V, D and J gene segments. Each retained sequence needed at least a six-nucleotide match to both a V gene segment and a J gene segment. Rearrangements were classified as productive when the CDR3 lacked stop codons and remained in frame with V and J, and all other rearrangements were classified as non-productive. Following IMGT convention, CDR3 was defined as the stretch from the second conserved V-encoded cysteine to the conserved J-encoded phenylalanine. In an earlier analysis of roughly 580 of the donors, sequences lacking an unambiguous match to a single V gene segment were excluded. In an earlier analysis of about 590 of the donors, a V segment was called functional when productive rearrangements were above 56.7%, and segregating when the standard deviation between donors exceeded 5%. A statistical classification framework was developed to diagnose cytomegalovirus status using the catalog of TCR beta chain sequences. In a later analysis, V and J genes were assigned by comparing TCR nucleotide sequences against IMGT/GENE-DB human TR gene sequences. In a later analysis, CDR3 sequences and most-parsimonious VDJ recombination scenarios were assigned using the TCRdist pipeline. In a later analysis, every TCR beta chain was defined by the combination of its CDR3 amino acid sequence and its V-gene family, and reads without a unique V-gene family were dropped. In a later analysis, 550 to 650 highly shared, low-generation-probability nucleotide sequences were removed to address suspected cross-contamination and a sequencing artifact. In a later analysis, a clonal expansion index for each public chain was calculated from normalized within-repertoire ranks of inferred template counts. A later analysis computed generation probabilities with a VDJ recombination model fitted to out-of-frame rearrangements, and checked the results against IGoR. In a later analysis, hypergeometric tests were used to score TCR-TCR, TCR-HLA and TCR-CMV co-occurrence, with a repertoire-size bias correction applied to TCR pairs. False discovery rates were estimated in a later analysis by permuting HLA or CMV assignments 20 times. In a later analysis, co-occurring TCRs were grouped with DBSCAN, and TCRdist sequence similarity was added when clustering was performed within HLA-allele-positive subsets. Repertoires with fewer than 30,000 or more than 120,000 public chains were left out of co-occurrence clustering, as were a few repertoires with anomalous nucleotide sharing. What TCRdb holds here is the immuneACCESS table cut down to in-frame rearrangements. Part of the clones is not present; checked against another copy, under half of the missing clones reflect an unresolved V gene, and the others are unexplained. V, J and clone size were drawn from that table, and D and trimming were deduced from the DNA. This sample lists about 140,000 clones; 70% to 80% were detected once. Of the sample, approximately 10% is held by the ten largest clones.

What the authors observed across the whole study: Compared with equally common non-associated chains, HLA-associated TCR beta chains in a later analysis were more clonally expanded and had lower generation probabilities. Some IMGT-functional V segments, including TRBV6-2 and TRBV6-3, could not be distinguished by the 87-base-pair reads and were therefore excluded. In a later genetic analysis, a missense DCLRE1C variant was associated with V-gene and J-gene trimming of TCR beta chains, and the association was replicated in an independent cohort. CMV serostatus was the only immune exposure information available for the cohort. A later analysis found that TCR association rates varied across HLA loci, with DRB1 alleles showing the most associated TCRs and HLA-C alleles the fewest. The earlier analysis of 587 of the donors excluded around 17 rarely observed V segments, including chromosome 9 orphons, because counts were too low. In a later genetic analysis, fewer N-insertions in productive TCRs were reported among donors in an Asian-associated ancestry cluster than the approximately 710-donor mean. The presence/absence analyses assumed that sequencing depth was roughly uniform across donors, and that assumption may not be true. This cohort had only TCR beta chains sequenced, and the lack of alpha or paired-chain data limited which features could be detected. In both the original and validation cohorts, the classifier was reported to diagnose cytomegalovirus status with high specificity and sensitivity. In vitro tests confirmed that three of the cytomegalovirus-associated TCR beta chains recognize cytomegalovirus antigens. In a later analysis, most CMV-associated TCR beta chains were found to appear HLA-restricted, with HLA associations seemingly driven largely by CMV exposure. A cluster of highly shared sequence variants was judged likely to be a technical artifact of the sequencing pipeline. In an earlier analysis of roughly 500 of the donors, most TCR beta V segments appeared in productive rearrangements about 90% or about 30% of the time, broadly matching IMGT annotations. According to a later analysis, parvovirus B19, influenza, CMV and Epstein-Barr virus appeared linked to several top co-occurrence clusters. In a later analysis, more than 15,000 TCR beta sequences were associated with specific HLA alleles at a false discovery rate of 0.05. The study listed over 150 TCR beta chains as associated with cytomegalovirus. When HLA alleles, especially DR and DQ, strongly co-occurred, attributing TCR associations to individual alleles was difficult. According to the authors, the approach could potentially be generalized to other disease states and immunological phenotypes. A further reported finding was that TCR beta sequences accurately predicted the HLA-A and HLA-B alleles for most subjects in the first cohort. Most TCR sequences were seen in very few donors, while some public TCRs were found in many individuals. HLA typing was unavailable for some donors at each locus, so association tests used only the typed subset. Linkage disequilibrium might explain the correlated functional status among segregating V segments, but an unknown experimental factor could not be excluded.

The germline V gene (reference sequence) gives CDR1 as MNHNY and CDR2 as SVGAGI. The CDR3 measures 16 amino acids from cysteine to phenylalanine. CDR3 DNA only is kept here, 48 bases in frame from base 1. V and J are trimmed by 0 bases and 6 bases, and the gene matches miss 3 bases of the junction. Comment on this clone: Its antigen is currently not known. No base qualities exist here, and no much larger clone lies one base off it.

In total, 630 or so healthy bone marrow donors made up the cohort. At the time of sampling, every cohort member was nominally healthy, though immune exposures that went unrecorded were likely present. The donor was CMV seropositive and belonged to the group of 250 to 350 seropositive cohort members. A peripheral blood sample was provided by each donor, and peripheral blood mononuclear cells were used for TCR beta sequencing. Genomic DNA was extracted from the blood cell samples with the Qiagen DNeasy Blood Extraction Kit. The TCR originated in a woman aged 50 to 60 in good health and CMV-seropositive. The sample consisted of PBMCs. The sequence joins TRBV6-6 to TRBJ1-4; 11 junctional bases match TRBD1. The bases are TGTGCCAGCAGTTACTCTTCGGGACAGGGGGATGAAAAACTGTTTTTT. Translated, it gives CASSYSSGQGDEKLFF.